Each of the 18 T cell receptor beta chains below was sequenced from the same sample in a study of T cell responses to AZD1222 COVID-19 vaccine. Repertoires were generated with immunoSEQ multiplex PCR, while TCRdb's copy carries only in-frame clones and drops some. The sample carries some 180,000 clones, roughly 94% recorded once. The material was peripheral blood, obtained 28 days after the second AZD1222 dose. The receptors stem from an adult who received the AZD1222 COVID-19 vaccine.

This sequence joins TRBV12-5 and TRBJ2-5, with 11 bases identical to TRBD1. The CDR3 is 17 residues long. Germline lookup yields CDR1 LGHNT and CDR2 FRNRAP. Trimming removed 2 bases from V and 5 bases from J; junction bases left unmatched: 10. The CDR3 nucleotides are TGTGCTAGTGGTTTGACGACGGACAGGGGGCGCAGGGAGACCCAGTACTTC. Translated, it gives CASGLTTDRGRRETQYF.

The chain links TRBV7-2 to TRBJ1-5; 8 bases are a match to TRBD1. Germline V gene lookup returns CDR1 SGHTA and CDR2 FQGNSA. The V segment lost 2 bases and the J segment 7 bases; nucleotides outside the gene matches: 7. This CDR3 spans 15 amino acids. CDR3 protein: CASSLLGDRRQPQHF. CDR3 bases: TGTGCCAGCAGCTTATTGGGGGACAGGCGGCAGCCCCAGCATTTT.

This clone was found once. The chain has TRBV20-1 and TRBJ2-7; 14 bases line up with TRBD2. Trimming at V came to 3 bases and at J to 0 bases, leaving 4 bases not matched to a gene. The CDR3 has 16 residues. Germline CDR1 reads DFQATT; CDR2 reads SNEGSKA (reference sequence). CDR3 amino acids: CSASRTSGRNSYEQYF. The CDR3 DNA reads TGCAGTGCTAGTAGGACTAGCGGGAGGAACTCCTACGAGCAGTACTTC.

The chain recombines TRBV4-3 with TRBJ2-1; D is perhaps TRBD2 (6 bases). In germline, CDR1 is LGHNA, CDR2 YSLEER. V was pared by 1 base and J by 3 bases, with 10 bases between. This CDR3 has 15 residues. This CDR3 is CASSQVASDYNEQFF. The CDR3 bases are TGCGCCAGCAGCCAAGTGGCTAGCGACTACAATGAGCAGTTCTTC.

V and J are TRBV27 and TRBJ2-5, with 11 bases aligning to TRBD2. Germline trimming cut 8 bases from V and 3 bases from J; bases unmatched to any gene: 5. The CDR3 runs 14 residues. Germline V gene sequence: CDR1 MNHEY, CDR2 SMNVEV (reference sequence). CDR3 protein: CASRLAGLKETQYF. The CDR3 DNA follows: TGTGCCAGCCGACTAGCGGGGTTGAAAGAGACCCAGTACTTC.

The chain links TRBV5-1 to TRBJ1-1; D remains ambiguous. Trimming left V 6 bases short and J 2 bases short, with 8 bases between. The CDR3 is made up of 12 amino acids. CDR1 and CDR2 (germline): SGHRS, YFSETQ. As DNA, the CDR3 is TGCGCCAGCACCGAAGGTAACACTGAAGCTTTCTTT. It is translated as CASTEGNTEAFF. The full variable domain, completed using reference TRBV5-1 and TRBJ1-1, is KAGVTQTPRYLIKTRGQQVTLSCSPISGHRSVSWYQQTPGQGLQFLFEYFSETQRNKGNFPGRFSGRQFSNSRSEMNVSTLELGDSALYLCASTEGNTEAFFGQGTRLTVV.

The CDR3 nucleotides are TGTGCCAGCAGCTTAGGTTTAGGGGGAAATGAGCAGTTCTTC. It is translated as CASSLGLGGNEQFF. The rearrangement uses TRBV7-6 and TRBJ2-1, with D perhaps matching TRBD1 (6 bases). The CDR3 is 14 amino acids. CDR1 is SGHVS, CDR2 FNYEAQ, per germline. V was trimmed by 1 base and J by 7 bases, leaving 11 bases between them.

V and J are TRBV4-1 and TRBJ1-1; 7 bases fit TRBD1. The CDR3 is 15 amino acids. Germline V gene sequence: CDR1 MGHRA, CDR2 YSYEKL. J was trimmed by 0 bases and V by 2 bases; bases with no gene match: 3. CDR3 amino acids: CASSQPGQLNTEAFF. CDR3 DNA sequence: TGCGCCAGCAGCCAACCGGGACAGCTGAACACTGAAGCTTTCTTT.

CDR3 sequence: CSASDRAGNTIYF. The CDR3 DNA sequence: TGCAGTGCTAGTGACAGGGCTGGAAACACCATATATTTT. The V and J genes are TRBV20-1 and TRBJ1-3; 7 positions match TRBD1. CDR1 and CDR2 from the germline V gene are DFQATT and SNEGSKA (reference sequence). Trimming cost V 3 bases and J 2 bases; bases outside gene matches: 1. CDR3 length equals 13 residues.

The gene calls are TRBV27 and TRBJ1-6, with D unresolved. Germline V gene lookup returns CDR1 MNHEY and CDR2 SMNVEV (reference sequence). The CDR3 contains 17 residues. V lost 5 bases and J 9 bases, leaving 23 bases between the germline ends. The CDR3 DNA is TGTGCCAGCAGTACCGCCTATGACGAGACACCTAGTTCACCCCTCCACTTT. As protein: CASSTAYDETPSSPLHF.

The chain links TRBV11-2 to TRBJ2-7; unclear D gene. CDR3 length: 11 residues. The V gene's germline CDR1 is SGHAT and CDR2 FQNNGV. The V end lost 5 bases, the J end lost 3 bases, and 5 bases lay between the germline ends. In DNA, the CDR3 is TGTGCCAGCAGCAATTTCTACGAGCAGTACTTC. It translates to CASSNFYEQYF.

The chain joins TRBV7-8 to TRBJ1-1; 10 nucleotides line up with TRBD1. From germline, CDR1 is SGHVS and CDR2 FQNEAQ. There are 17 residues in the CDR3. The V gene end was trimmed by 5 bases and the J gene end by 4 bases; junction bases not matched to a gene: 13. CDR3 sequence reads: CASSSEPDRGFGTEAFF. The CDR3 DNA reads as TGTGCCAGCAGCAGTGAGCCGGACAGGGGGTTTGGCACTGAAGCTTTCTTT.

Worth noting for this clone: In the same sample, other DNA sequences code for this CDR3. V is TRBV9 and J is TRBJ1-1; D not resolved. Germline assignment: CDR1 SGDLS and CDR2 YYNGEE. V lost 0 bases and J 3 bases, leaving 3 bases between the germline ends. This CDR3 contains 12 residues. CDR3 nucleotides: TGTGCCAGCAGCGTAGGCGACACTGAAGCTTTCTTT. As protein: CASSVGDTEAFF.

The CDR3 reads CASSIRRGQGIGDYGYTF. The DNA for the CDR3 is TGTGCCAGTAGTATAAGACGAGGACAGGGGATAGGCGACTATGGCTACACCTTC. V is TRBV19 and J is TRBJ1-2, with 9 positions matching TRBD1. Germline CDR1 LNHDA, CDR2 SQIVND (reference sequence). J was trimmed by 3 bases and V by 2 bases; bases with no gene match: 13. The CDR3 covers 18 residues. Supplemented by reference TRBV19 and TRBJ1-2, the full variable domain reads DGGITQSPKYLFRKEGQNVTLSCEQNLNHDAMYWYRQDPGQGLRLIYYSQIVNDFQKGDIAEGYSVSREKKESFPLTVTSAQKNPTAFYLCASSIRRGQGIGDYGYTFGSGTRLTVV.

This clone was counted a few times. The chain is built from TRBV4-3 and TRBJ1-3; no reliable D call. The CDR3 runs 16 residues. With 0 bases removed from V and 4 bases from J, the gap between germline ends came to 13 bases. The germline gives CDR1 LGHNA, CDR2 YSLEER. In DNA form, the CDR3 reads TGCGCCAGCAGCCAAGATGTGGGGTCAGCGGGAAACACCATATATTTT. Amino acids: CASSQDVGSAGNTIYF.

DNA of the CDR3: TGTGCCAGCAGCCTGAGTGGAGAGGGACCTAACTATGGCTACACCTTC. It yields the protein CASSLSGEGPNYGYTF. The chain couples TRBV7-9 to TRBJ1-2, with D maybe TRBD1 (5 bases). Germline V lookup: CDR1 SEHNR, CDR2 FQNEAQ (reference sequence). V lost 5 bases and J 0 bases, leaving 16 bases between the germline ends. This CDR3 comprises 16 residues.

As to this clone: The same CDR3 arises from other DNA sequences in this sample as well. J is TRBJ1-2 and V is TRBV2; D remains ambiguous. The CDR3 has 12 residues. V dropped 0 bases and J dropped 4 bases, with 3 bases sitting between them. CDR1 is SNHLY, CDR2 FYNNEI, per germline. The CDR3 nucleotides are TGTGCCAGCAGTGAAGCGGGCTATGGCTACACCTTC. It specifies CASSEAGYGYTF.

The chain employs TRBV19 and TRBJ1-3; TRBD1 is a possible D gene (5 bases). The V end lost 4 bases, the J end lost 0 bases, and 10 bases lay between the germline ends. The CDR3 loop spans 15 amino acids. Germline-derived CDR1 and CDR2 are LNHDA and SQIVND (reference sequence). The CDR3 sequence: CASSSDSLSGNTIYF. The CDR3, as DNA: TGTGCCAGTAGTAGCGACAGTCTCTCTGGAAACACCATATATTTT.